This T cell receptor (beta chain) emerged from a study of blood T cell repertoires in COVID-19. Study background: Sites in the United States, Italy and Spain provided acute and convalescent COVID-19 samples. T cells, B-cell-depleted T cells, or PBMCs supplied cDNA or gDNA.

Libraries were prepared by immunoSEQ multiplex PCR; TCRdb keeps only in-frame clonotypes and omits some of them. The data contain about 410,000 clones, approximately 90% of them singletons. Germline V gives CDR1 SGHNT, CDR2 YENEEA. This CDR3 has 15 residues. Trimming stripped 1 base from V and 2 bases from J, with 10 bases between. Patients from Seattle were sampled longitudinally, starting during active infection. The specimen was peripheral blood. The chain joins TRBV11-3 to TRBJ2-3; D gene uncertain. The TCR was taken from a woman aged 40 to 55 with COVID-19, enrolled during active disease. The CDR3 region is CASSLAVGPTDTQYF. CDR3 DNA: TGTGCCAGCAGCTTAGCCGTGGGCCCCACAGATACGCAGTATTTT.